This record covers a single T cell receptor beta chain. The sample belongs to a study of blood T cell repertoires in COVID-19. Study-level background: In each case, the material was cDNA or gDNA derived from T cells, B-cell-depleted T cells, or PBMCs.

This table comes from immunoSEQ multiplex PCR, and its TCRdb copy is limited to in-frame clones, with some not included. This sample has about 190,000 clones, with over 60% found just once. Sample: peripheral blood. This TCR was sampled from a woman aged 70-85 years with acute or convalescent COVID-19.

Here the CDR3 DNA reads TGTGCCAGCAGTTTTCTAGCGGGGTCGGAGCAGTTCTTC. This sequence encodes CASSFLAGSEQFF. The V gene is TRBV2, the J gene TRBJ2-1; TRBD2 matches at 9 bases. J was trimmed by 10 bases and V by 5 bases; bases with no gene match: 6. This CDR3 comprises 13 residues. Germline V lookup: CDR1 SNHLY, CDR2 FYNNEI.